The 22 T cell receptor beta chains below all came from one sample that was sequenced in a study of human T cells and chemical hapten exposure. This sample's time point: patch test 1, 2 weeks after DPC sensitization. Treatment: therapeutic diphenylcyclopropenone sensitization with weekly scalp DPC. TCRdb passed the RACE reads through MiXCR, listing each CDR3 protein once. This sample yields over 85,000 distinct CDR3 sequences, of which approximately 13% are seen a single time; 2.1% belongs to the top ten. This material consisted of whole blood, taken in connection with sensitization to the hapten diphenylcyclopropenone (DPC). The receptors derive from a woman between 40 and 50 years old with alopecia areata. Some clones in this sample may be carry-over from other donors' samples.

The genes are TRBV29-1 and TRBJ2-5; D is perhaps TRBD2 (6 bases). CDR1 SQVTM and CDR2 ANQGSEA come from the germline V gene. V lost 4 bases, J lost 4 bases, and 13 bases lay in between. CDR3 length: 13 amino acids. The CDR3 DNA follows: TGCAGCGTTGCCCGGGGGTCTGGAGAGACCCAGTACTTC. Its translation: CSVARGSGETQYF.

The V gene is TRBV29-1, the J gene TRBJ1-1; perhaps TRBD1 as D (6 bases). The germline V and J ends were trimmed by 6 bases and 5 bases, with 19 bases remaining between them. Germline V gives CDR1 SQVTM, CDR2 ANQGSEA. The CDR3 is 14 amino acids. The CDR3 loop is CSVTGTIRSTEAFF. In DNA, the CDR3 is TGCAGCGTAACAGGGACAATTAGGTCGACTGAAGCTTTCTTT.

The chain employs TRBV11-2 and TRBJ2-7; D is unclear. CDR3 length equals 15 residues. Germline V CDR1 and CDR2: SGHAT, FQNNGV. V lost 0 bases and J 7 bases, leaving 16 bases between the germline ends. The CDR3 protein is CASSLDLGGRREQYF. The CDR3, as DNA: TGTGCCAGCAGCTTAGATCTAGGTGGGCGAAGGGAGCAGTACTTC. Looking up the rest from reference TRBV11-2 and TRBJ2-7 gives the full variable domain: EAGVAQSPRYKIIEKRQSVAFWCNPISGHATLYWYQQILGQGPKLLIQFQNNGVVDDSQLPKDRFSAERLKGVDSTLKIQPAKLEDSAVYLCASSLDLGGRREQYFGPGTRLTVT.

The J gene is TRBJ2-7, the V gene TRBV6-2 or TRBV6-3; TRBD1 might be the D (6 bases). The CDR3 sequence is 17 residues long. Germline V gene sequence: CDR1 MNHEY, CDR2 SVGEGT. The V end was cut by 5 bases, the J end by 2 bases, with 22 bases between. CDR3 DNA: TGTGCCAGCAGTCCACGTGGACCGGGACCAGGGGCCTACGAGCAGTACTTC. It codes for CASSPRGPGPGAYEQYF.

This clonotype was seen at least ten times. CDR3 bases: TGTGCCAGCAGTCCGGGTCCCTACGAGCAGTACTTC. Its protein product is CASSPGPYEQYF. The V call is TRBV6-2 or TRBV6-3, the J call TRBJ2-7; D call uncertain. The germline gives CDR1 MNHEY, CDR2 SVGEGT. Trimming pared 5 bases from V and 2 bases from J, leaving 7 bases between. CDR3 length: 12 residues.

This clonotype was counted a few times. V is TRBV27 and J is TRBJ2-3; D is tentatively TRBD1 or TRBD2 (5 bases each). CDR3 size: 15 residues. Deletions cut 3 bases from V and 2 bases from J, with 12 bases between. The germline V gene encodes CDR1 MNHEY and CDR2 SMNVEV (reference sequence). CDR3 protein: CASSFRGRFTDTQYF. The CDR3 nucleotides read TGTGCCAGCAGTTTCCGGGGACGGTTCACAGATACGCAGTATTTT.

The CDR3 loop is CSARLATYEQYF. As DNA, the CDR3 is TGCAGTGCTAGACTAGCAACTTACGAGCAGTACTTC. The chain couples TRBV20-1 to TRBJ2-7; the D gene is possibly TRBD2 (5 bases). Trimming stripped 2 bases from V and 4 bases from J, with 9 bases between. The CDR3 is 12 residues long. Germline assignment: CDR1 DFQATT and CDR2 SNEGSKA (reference sequence).

In its sample, this clonotype was seen many times. The gene calls are TRBV6-2 or TRBV6-3 and TRBJ2-6; 7 nucleotides agree with TRBD1. The germline gives CDR1 MNHEY, CDR2 SVGEGT. V dropped 8 bases and J dropped 17; count of bases not matched to a gene: 15. The CDR3 sequence is 13 residues long. The CDR3 here is CASQRGGGVVLTF. As DNA, the CDR3 is TGTGCCAGCCAGAGAGGGGGCGGCGTGGTCTTGACTTTC.

This chain connects TRBV3-1 to TRBJ2-7; TRBD2 aligns across 7 bases. The CDR3 runs 13 residues. Per germline, CDR1 LGHDT and CDR2 YNNKEL (reference sequence). Trimming removed 8 bases from V and 2 bases from J; junction bases left unmatched: 6. CDR3 nucleotide sequence: TGTGCCAGCTGCGCGCGGGGGACCTACGAGCAGTACTTC. Encoded protein: CASCARGTYEQYF.

This clonotype was counted between two and nine times. The gene calls are TRBV12-3 or TRBV12-4 and TRBJ1-6; D gene ambiguous. The CDR3 has 13 amino acids. With 3 bases removed from V and 8 bases from J, the gap between germline ends came to 8 bases. The CDR3 sequence is CASSFDGDSPLHF. The CDR3 bases are TGTGCCAGCAGTTTTGATGGAGATTCACCCCTCCACTTT.

This clonotype has a handful of counts. The gene calls are TRBV28 and TRBJ1-3; 7 bases fit TRBD1. The V and J ends lost 3 bases and 0 bases, in that order; junction bases with no gene match: 5. CDR3 size: 16 residues. Germline CDR1 is MDHEN and CDR2 is SYDVKM. The CDR3 DNA is TGTGCCAGCAGTTTCCCCCCAGGGGGCTCTGGAAACACCATATATTTT. Amino acids: CASSFPPGGSGNTIYF.

The genes are TRBV28 and TRBJ2-3; no clear D gene. The germline gives CDR1 MDHEN, CDR2 SYDVKM. This CDR3 has 15 amino acids. Trimming removed 5 bases at V and 5 bases at J, with 17 bases between. Here the CDR3 DNA reads TGTGCCAGCAGTCTGGGATCTCAAGGGATAGATACGCAGTATTTT. This encodes CASSLGSQGIDTQYF.

In its sample, this clonotype was seen a few times. The chain links TRBV4-2 to TRBJ2-4, with 7 bases identical to TRBD1. The CDR3 has 17 amino acids. Germline trimming cut 2 bases from V and 0 bases from J; bases unmatched to any gene: 7. Germline assignment: CDR1 LGHNA and CDR2 YNFKEQ. CDR3 region: CASSQPTGSLAKNIQYF. CDR3 DNA: TGTGCCAGCAGCCAACCGACAGGGTCATTAGCCAAAAACATTCAGTACTTC.

The chain couples TRBV20-1 to TRBJ1-1; D might be TRBD1 (6 bases). Looked up from germline, CDR1 is DFQATT and CDR2 is SNEGSKA (reference sequence). The CDR3 sequence is 17 residues long. Trimming cost V 7 bases and J 0 bases, with 24 bases left between them. CDR3 coding DNA: TGCAGTGTCATGAGCCGGGGGCGCAGGGGAATGAACACTGAAGCTTTCTTT. Translating it yields CSVMSRGRRGMNTEAFF.

This clonotype was counted ten times or more. The rearrangement links TRBV20-1 to TRBJ2-1; 14 bases align to TRBD2. CDR1 is DFQATT and CDR2 is SNEGSKA in the germline V gene (reference sequence). The length of the CDR3 is 15 residues. This chain's CDR3 is CRPLGLAGGYNEQFF. CDR3 coding DNA: TGCAGACCCCTAGGACTAGCGGGAGGTTACAATGAGCAGTTCTTC.

The chain joins TRBV6-5 to TRBJ1-2; TRBD1 aligns across 7 bases. Trimming cost V 2 bases and J 2 bases; bases outside gene matches: 2. The V gene's germline CDR1 is MNHEY and CDR2 SVGAGI. The CDR3 has 14 amino acids. The DNA of the CDR3 is TGTGCCAGCAGTTACGGGGGACAGAACTATGGCTACACCTTC. Protein: CASSYGGQNYGYTF.

The table lists this clonotype with a few counts. The chain links TRBV3-1 to TRBJ1-6; D is uncertain. The CDR3 totals 15 residues. Germline values: CDR1 LGHDT, CDR2 YNNKEL (reference sequence). Trimming removed 0 bases from V and 11 bases from J, with 14 bases in between. In DNA form, the CDR3 reads TGTGCCAGCAGCCAAGATTCCGGGAGTGGCACACCCCTCCACTTT. It codes for CASSQDSGSGTPLHF. The complete variable domain, with remaining parts taken from reference TRBV3-1 and TRBJ1-6, reads DTAVSQTPKYLVTQMGNDKSIKCEQNLGHDTMYWYKQDSKKFLKIMFSYNNKELIINETVPNRFSPKSPDKAHLNLHINSLELGDSAVYFCASSQDSGSGTPLHFGNGTRLTVT.

This chain uses TRBV11-2 with TRBJ2-3; D gene unclear. The CDR3 sequence is 12 residues long. Trimming pared 6 bases from V and 6 bases from J, leaving 10 bases between. The germline V gene has CDR1 SGHAT and CDR2 FQNNGV. For the CDR3, the DNA is TGTGCCAGCAGTCTCAATAAGGATACGCAGTATTTT. Protein sequence: CASSLNKDTQYF.

Comment on this clonotype: Because it lacks the conserved phenylalanine or tryptophan at the end, this CDR3 is likely a read error. This CDR3 reads CASSEVRAGTDTQYS. The CDR3 nucleotides read TGTGCCAGCAGTGAAGTCAGGGCAGGGACAGATACGCAGTATTCT. The chain combines TRBV6-1 with TRBJ2-3, with D tentatively TRBD1 (5 bases). From germline, CDR1 is MNHNS and CDR2 SASEGT. V was trimmed by 1 base and J by 3 bases, leaving 11 bases between them. This CDR3 has 15 residues.

The chain links TRBV5-1 to TRBJ2-2, with 8 nucleotides matching TRBD2. The CDR3 has 16 residues. Per germline, CDR1 SGHRS and CDR2 YFSETQ. The junction had 8 bases not matched to a gene; V was cut back by 3 bases and J by 4 bases. The CDR3 bases are TGCGCCAGCAGCTCCCAAGCGGGAGTGAGCACCGGGGAGCTGTTTTTT. It yields the protein CASSSQAGVSTGELFF.

This clonotype was seen at least ten times. This rearrangement joins TRBV24-1 to TRBJ1-1, with TRBD1 identical over 11 bases. V was clipped by 3 bases and J by 5 bases; unmatched bases: 4. This CDR3 contains 15 residues. Germline V gives CDR1 KGHDR, CDR2 SFDVKD. In nucleotides, the CDR3 is TGTGCCACCAGTGATGCGGGACAGGGGGATACTGAAGCTTTCTTT. Protein product: CATSDAGQGDTEAFF.

The rearrangement uses TRBV7-8 and TRBJ2-5; the D is unclear. There are 14 residues in the CDR3. V lost 1 base and J lost 0, with 6 bases in between. CDR1 is SGHVS and CDR2 is FQNEAQ in the germline V gene. For the CDR3, the DNA is TGTGCCAGCAGCTTAGAAGTTAACCAAGAGACCCAGTACTTC. Its protein product is CASSLEVNQETQYF.